This T cell receptor beta chain emerged from a study of T-cell memory formation after mild COVID-19. General study points: Pre-infection memory carried some responding clones, suggesting that cross-reactive memory joined.

In germline, CDR1 is SGHAT, CDR2 FQNNGV. V gave up 5 bases and J gave up 7 bases, with 14 bases separating them. The CDR3 covers 13 residues. This clonotype was counted between two and nine times. Its antigen is not identified. TCRdb recomputed calls from the 5' RACE reads with MiXCR, one row per CDR3 protein. This sample carries roughly 400,000 distinct CDR3 sequences, about 20% of them seen once, and the ten largest clones take roughly a fifth. J is TRBJ1-1 and V is TRBV11-2; D is unclear. This sequence was found in a man younger than 35 who had mild COVID-19 (a few samples of this study predate the infection). Cell type and time point are not known. The sample consisted of PBMCs or a T cell subset sorted from them (not recorded which). Written as DNA, the CDR3 is TGTGCCAGCAGCCTTGGGCATTTGCTTGAAGCTTTCTTT. Its translation is CASSLGHLLEAFF.